These 15 T cell receptor beta chains came from one sample sequenced in a study of blood T cell repertoires in COVID-19. TCRdb's copy holds only in-frame clones and misses some; the assay was immunoSEQ multiplex PCR. The table includes more than 300,000 clones, 70% to 90% detected once. Sequenced: peripheral blood. The receptors shown here come from a woman aged 25-40 years with COVID-19, enrolled during active disease.

This rearrangement joins TRBV5-1 to TRBJ1-1; a weak D match, TRBD1 (5 bases). This CDR3 is 15 amino acids long. V was trimmed by 4 bases and J by 4 bases, leaving 17 bases between them. From germline, CDR1 is SGHRS and CDR2 YFSETQ. CDR3 sequence: CASSMAKWQGTEAFF. DNA for the CDR3: TGCGCCAGCAGCATGGCAAAGTGGCAGGGCACTGAAGCTTTCTTT.

This chain connects TRBV27 to TRBJ2-7; a possible D gene is TRBD1 (5 bases). Germline-derived CDR1 and CDR2 are MNHEY and SMNVEV (reference sequence). V was pared by 6 bases and J by 3 bases, with 9 bases between. The CDR3 sequence is 12 residues long. DNA for the CDR3: TGTGCCAGCAGAGCCCAGGGCTACGAGCAGTACTTC. Translation: CASRAQGYEQYF.

The chain couples TRBV7-8 to TRBJ1-5, with 7 bases fitting TRBD1. The CDR3 contains 13 residues. Germline V lookup: CDR1 SGHVS, CDR2 FQNEAQ. The V segment lost 7 bases and the J segment 4 bases; nucleotides outside the gene matches: 4. The CDR3 is CASNRQGNQPQHF. In DNA, the CDR3 is TGTGCCAGCAACCGACAGGGAAATCAGCCCCAGCATTTT.

This chain joins TRBV9 and TRBJ2-1; 8 positions agree with TRBD2. Unmatched junction bases numbered 11, after V lost 5 bases and J lost 7 bases. Germline CDR1 and CDR2: SGDLS and YYNGEE. The CDR3 has 15 amino acids. The CDR3 region is CASSPRVAGWNEQFF. The CDR3 region has the DNA TGTGCCAGCAGTCCGAGGGTAGCGGGGTGGAATGAGCAGTTCTTC.

CDR3 coding DNA: TGTGCCAGCTTGGGGGGGCCCAATCAGCCCCAGCATTTT. Its protein is CASLGGPNQPQHF. V gene TRBV6-5 combines with J gene TRBJ1-5, with D perhaps matching TRBD1 (6 bases). V was clipped by 8 bases and J by 3 bases, with 11 bases between them. The CDR3 is made up of 13 amino acids. Germline V gives CDR1 MNHEY, CDR2 SVGAGI.

J is TRBJ1-5 and V is TRBV27; 9 bases line up with TRBD1. The CDR3 loop spans 16 amino acids. The trim removed 6 bases at V and 2 bases at J, leaving 8 bases unmatched. Germline V lookup: CDR1 MNHEY, CDR2 SMNVEV (reference sequence). The CDR3 sequence: CASSQRQGVGNQPQHF. The CDR3 nucleotides are TGTGCCAGCAGCCAAAGACAGGGGGTAGGCAATCAGCCCCAGCATTTT.

The count of this clone is one. This chain connects TRBV10-2 to TRBJ2-7; 8 nucleotides match TRBD2. Germline V CDR1 and CDR2: WSHSY, SAAADI. CDR3 length: 14 amino acids. V shed 8 bases and J 0 bases; nucleotides not matched to a gene: 6. The CDR3 reads CASGRGTSSYEQYF. The CDR3, as DNA: TGCGCCAGCGGAAGAGGGACTAGCTCCTACGAGCAGTACTTC.

This chain links TRBV29-1 with TRBJ2-7, with TRBD1 identical over 9 bases. From germline, CDR1 is SQVTM and CDR2 ANQGSEA. The CDR3 covers 12 residues. V was pared by 4 bases and J by 4 bases, with 2 bases of the junction left unmatched. Written as DNA, the CDR3 is TGCAGCGTTGGACAGGGGGAATACGAGCAGTACTTC. Residues: CSVGQGEYEQYF.

This chain uses TRBV6-5 with TRBJ2-3; 10 nucleotides agree with TRBD1. Germline V gives CDR1 MNHEY, CDR2 SVGAGI. The length of the CDR3 is 13 residues. Trimming at V came to 8 bases and at J to 3 bases, leaving 2 bases not matched to a gene. In nucleotides, the CDR3 is TGTGCCAGCCGGACAGGGGGAACAGATACGCAGTATTTT. Translating it yields CASRTGGTDTQYF.

The V gene is TRBV28, the J gene TRBJ2-7, with 11 positions matching TRBD2. The CDR3 is 15 residues long. Germline V gives CDR1 MDHEN, CDR2 SYDVKM. V lost 4 bases and J lost 1; bases outside the gene matches: 3. CDR3 DNA sequence: TGTGCCAGCAGTTCCACTAGCGGGAGATCCTACGAGCAGTACTTC. It yields the protein CASSSTSGRSYEQYF.

V is TRBV5-5 and J is TRBJ2-5; 7 bases are a match to TRBD1. Losses at the gene ends were 2 bases for V and 2 bases for J; bases not matched to a gene: 3. This CDR3 contains 14 residues. Germline V CDR1 and CDR2: SGHKS, YYEKEE (reference sequence). The CDR3 DNA reads as TGTGCCAGCAGCTTCGGGACAGCTCAAGAGACCCAGTACTTC. It yields the protein CASSFGTAQETQYF. Full variable domain (remainder filled in from reference TRBV5-5 and TRBJ2-5): DAGVTQSPTHLIKTRGQQVTLRCSPISGHKSVSWYQQVLGQGPQFIFQYYEKEERGRGNFPDRFSARQFPNYSSELNVNALLLGDSALYLCASSFGTAQETQYFGPGTRLLVL.

This chain connects TRBV10-3 to TRBJ2-1; no clear D gene. Germline CDR1 and CDR2: ENHRY and SYGVKD. The CDR3 covers 14 residues. Trimming removed 2 bases from V and 5 bases from J, with 10 bases in between. In nucleotides, the CDR3 is TGTGCCATCAGTGAGCTACTAACTAACAATGAGCAGTTCTTC. Its protein is CAISELLTNNEQFF.

A single count supports this clone. The V call is TRBV10-1, the J call TRBJ2-1; TRBD2 agrees at 8 bases. The germline V gene encodes CDR1 WNHNN and CDR2 SYGVQD (reference sequence). V dropped 6 bases and J dropped 4; count of bases not matched to a gene: 11. The CDR3 loop spans 16 amino acids. CDR3 bases: TGCGCCAGCAGCCCTCCGGGACTAGTGGGGTACAATGAGCAGTTCTTC. This sequence encodes CASSPPGLVGYNEQFF.

V and J are TRBV19 and TRBJ2-3; 8 bases are a match to TRBD2. V dropped 3 bases and J dropped 2; count of bases not matched to a gene: 7. Germline CDR1 and CDR2: LNHDA and SQIVND (reference sequence). The CDR3 totals 16 residues. CDR3 in DNA: TGTGCCAGTAGTATTACCGGGACTAGGGACACAGATACGCAGTATTTT. Protein product: CASSITGTRDTDTQYF.

This chain joins TRBV7-8 and TRBJ1-5; D remains unclear. Trimming stripped 1 base from V and 8 bases from J, with 12 bases between. Germline V CDR1 and CDR2: SGHVS, FQNEAQ. The CDR3 contains 14 residues. CDR3 sequence: CASSLGIAAEPQHF. CDR3 DNA sequence: TGTGCCAGCAGCTTAGGAATAGCGGCCGAGCCCCAGCATTTT.